Below are 25 T cell receptor beta chains sequenced from a single sample in a study of T cell changes during pregnancy in multiple sclerosis. Sequencing used immunoSEQ multiplex PCR; TCRdb keeps in-frame clones, though not all of them. This table has about 46,000 clones, 85% to 95% appearing once. Sample: CD8+ T cells from peripheral blood mononuclear cells, taken after pregnancy. These receptors were obtained from a female donor with multiple sclerosis, enrolled in a pregnancy study.

The chain couples TRBV6-5 to TRBJ1-2; tentative D call: TRBD1 (5 bases). Germline V gene data show CDR1 as MNHEY and CDR2 as SVGAGI. V was clipped by 4 bases and J by 1 base, with 10 bases between them. There are 14 residues in the CDR3. In DNA, the CDR3 is TGTGCCAGCAGTTGGACGGACAATAACTATGGCTACACCTTC. Its protein is CASSWTDNNYGYTF.

This chain links TRBV15 with TRBJ2-3; 9 bases match TRBD2. CDR1 and CDR2 from the germline V gene are LNHNV and YYDKDF (reference sequence). The CDR3 extends over 16 amino acids. Trimming at V came to 3 bases and at J to 6 bases, leaving 10 bases not matched to a gene. DNA for the CDR3: TGTGCCACCAGCAGGAATCGGGCGGGGGGGGCGGATACGCAGTATTTT. Its protein product is CATSRNRAGGADTQYF.

The V and J genes are TRBV4-1 and TRBJ2-7; tentatively, D is TRBD1 (6 bases). The CDR3 loop spans 15 amino acids. Germline V CDR1 and CDR2: MGHRA, YSYEKL. Trimming shortened V by 1 base and J by 4 bases, and 14 bases separated the two germline ends. This chain's CDR3 is CASSQGRGIVYEQYF. In nucleotides, the CDR3 is TGCGCCAGCAGCCAAGGAAGGGGGATAGTATACGAGCAGTACTTC.

The chain has TRBV2 and TRBJ1-4, with TRBD1 matching over 8 bases. The junction had 9 bases not matched to a gene; V was cut back by 3 bases and J by 0 bases. The CDR3 runs 18 residues. Per germline, CDR1 SNHLY and CDR2 FYNNEI. CDR3 sequence (DNA): TGTGCCAGCAGTGACCGGGACAGGACTTATGCAACTAATGAAAAACTGTTTTTT. Amino acid sequence: CASSDRDRTYATNEKLFF.

The chain is built from TRBV9 and TRBJ2-2; possible D gene TRBD2, 6 bases. This CDR3 contains 13 residues. Germline CDR1 reads SGDLS; CDR2 reads YYNGEE. The ends were cut back, 7 bases at V and 5 bases at J, with 12 bases in the middle. CDR3 region: CASGGTSTGELFF. DNA for the CDR3: TGTGCCAGCGGAGGGACTTCAACCGGGGAGCTGTTTTTT. Looking up the rest from reference TRBV9 and TRBJ2-2 gives the full variable domain: DSGVTQTPKHLITATGQRVTLRCSPRSGDLSVYWYQQSLDQGLQFLIQYYNGEERAKGNILERFSAQQFPDLHSELNLSSLELGDSALYFCASGGTSTGELFFGEGSRLTVL.

The J gene is TRBJ1-1, the V gene TRBV29-1; weak D call: TRBD1 (6 bases). Trimming removed 4 bases from V and 1 base from J, with 13 bases in between. The CDR3 sequence is 14 residues long. Germline values: CDR1 SQVTM, CDR2 ANQGSEA. CDR3 protein: CSVGSGVGNTEAFF. In nucleotides, the CDR3 is TGCAGCGTTGGTTCAGGGGTAGGGAACACTGAAGCTTTCTTT.

As DNA, the CDR3 is TGTGCCAGCATAGGGGGCTCCTACAATGAGCAGTTCTTC. This codes for CASIGGSYNEQFF. The V and J genes are TRBV27 and TRBJ2-1; D possibly corresponds to TRBD1 (6 bases). Per the germline V gene, CDR1 is MNHEY and CDR2 is SMNVEV (reference sequence). Trimming cost V 7 bases and J 0 bases, with 7 bases left between them. This CDR3 region has 13 residues.

This clone was found a few times. The chain carries TRBV25-1 and TRBJ2-1; maybe TRBD1 (6 bases). CDR1 is MGHDK, CDR2 SYGVNS, per germline. CDR3 size: 15 residues. V lost 2 bases to trimming and J lost 2 bases, with 10 bases between them. The CDR3: CASSETGGPYNEQFF. The DNA of the CDR3 is TGTGCCAGCAGTGAAACTGGGGGCCCCTACAATGAGCAGTTCTTC.

V is TRBV4-1 and J is TRBJ2-3; 12 bases are a match to TRBD2. Germline CDR1 reads MGHRA; CDR2 reads YSYEKL. This CDR3 is 15 amino acids long. The V segment lost 3 bases and the J segment 4 bases; nucleotides outside the gene matches: 2. CDR3 in amino acids: CASSQRTSGADTQYF. DNA for the CDR3: TGCGCCAGCAGCCAGCGGACTAGCGGGGCAGATACGCAGTATTTT.

The chain uses TRBV27 and TRBJ2-7; TRBD2 is a possible D gene (6 bases). CDR1 is MNHEY, CDR2 SMNVEV, per germline (reference sequence). The CDR3 is made up of 15 amino acids. V gave up 5 bases and J gave up 2 bases, with 16 bases separating them. Here the CDR3 DNA reads TGTGCCAGCAGTAGGGGCGGGACCGGTACCTACGAGCAGTACTTC. Translated, it gives CASSRGGTGTYEQYF.

The CDR3 DNA sequence: TGTGCCAGCAGCTCGAAAATCGGCGAGCAGTACTTC. This translates into CASSSKIGEQYF. The genes are TRBV13 and TRBJ2-7, with no clear D. In germline, CDR1 is PRHDT, CDR2 FYEKMQ (reference sequence). The CDR3 runs to 12 residues. Trimming stripped 4 bases from V and 6 bases from J, with 10 bases between.

In DNA, the CDR3 is TGTGCTAGTGGTTTGGTAGTGGGGGGAGAGACCCAGTACTTC. It encodes CASGLVVGGETQYF. The J gene is TRBJ2-5, the V gene TRBV12-5; D is possibly TRBD2 (6 bases). Germline-derived CDR1 and CDR2 are LGHNT and FRNRAP. The CDR3 is 14 amino acids. V shed 0 bases and J shed 4 bases, with 9 bases lying between them.

V usage is TRBV9 and J usage is TRBJ2-7; D is unclear. Germline CDR1 is SGDLS and CDR2 is YYNGEE. The CDR3 extends over 11 amino acids. V shed 8 bases and J shed 5 bases, with 11 bases lying between them. CDR3 in amino acids: CASGPQNEQYF. CDR3 DNA: TGTGCCAGTGGGCCTCAGAACGAGCAGTACTTC.

A word on this clone: Other DNA sequences in this specimen translate into the identical CDR3. The chain couples TRBV30 to TRBJ1-5; tentatively, D is TRBD1 (5 bases). Germline V gene data show CDR1 as GTSNPN and CDR2 as SVGIG (reference sequence). V lost 1 base to trimming and J lost 5 bases, with 12 bases between them. The CDR3 has 14 residues. The CDR3 loop reads CAWSAGIGDQPQHF. CDR3 DNA sequence: TGTGCCTGGAGTGCAGGGATTGGAGATCAGCCCCAGCATTTT.

This chain links TRBV2 with TRBJ1-2; TRBD1 aligns across 11 bases. The ends lost 8 bases at V and 8 bases at J; junction bases unmatched: 7. Germline loops: CDR1 SNHLY, CDR2 FYNNEI. CDR3 size: 13 residues. CDR3 residues: CASDGQGAGGYTF. The CDR3 DNA reads as TGTGCCAGCGATGGACAGGGGGCGGGAGGCTACACCTTC.

This chain connects TRBV27 to TRBJ2-7; 7 bases match TRBD2. This CDR3 contains 16 residues. Germline CDR1 MNHEY, CDR2 SMNVEV (reference sequence). The V and J ends lost 5 bases and 0 bases, in that order; junction bases with no gene match: 10. The CDR3 protein is CASSPTPAGLSYEQYF. CDR3 bases: TGTGCCAGCAGTCCCACCCCAGCGGGACTCTCCTACGAGCAGTACTTC.

The chain uses TRBV10-3 and TRBJ2-1; 14 bases fit TRBD2. The CDR3 covers 17 residues. Germline CDR1 reads ENHRY; CDR2 reads SYGVKD. V lost 4 bases, J lost 0 bases, and 2 bases stayed unmatched. The CDR3 DNA follows: TGTGCCATCAGTGGGACTAGCGGGGGGTCCTCCTACAATGAGCAGTTCTTC. Protein sequence: CAISGTSGGSSYNEQFF.

The gene calls are TRBV7-9 and TRBJ1-3, with TRBD1 identical over 7 bases. This CDR3 is 15 amino acids long. V was pared by 10 bases and J by 2 bases, with 11 bases of the junction left unmatched. Germline values: CDR1 SEHNR, CDR2 FQNEAQ (reference sequence). The CDR3 region has the DNA TGTGCCATCGAACAGGGGTTGAGCGCTGGAAACACCATATATTTT. It is translated as CAIEQGLSAGNTIYF.

The chain has TRBV7-3 and TRBJ2-1; 14 bases are a match to TRBD2. Trimming removed 5 bases from V and 6 bases from J; junction bases left unmatched: 12. The germline CDR1 and CDR2 sequences are SGHTA and FQGTGA. The CDR3 totals 18 residues. CDR3 region: CASSPSGTSGSGGNEQFF. DNA for the CDR3: TGTGCCAGCAGCCCTTCCGGGACTAGCGGGAGCGGTGGCAATGAGCAGTTCTTC.

The chain carries TRBV27 and TRBJ1-5; no definite D call. V was cut by 5 bases and J by 0 bases, with 8 bases left in between. The CDR3 contains 14 residues. Germline loops: CDR1 MNHEY, CDR2 SMNVEV (reference sequence). CDR3 bases: TGTGCCAGCAGTCCGGGATCTAGCAATCAGCCCCAGCATTTT. It yields the protein CASSPGSSNQPQHF.

The chain has TRBV5-8 and TRBJ1-2; D perhaps matches TRBD1 (5 bases). V was clipped by 4 bases and J by 5 bases, with 15 bases between them. This CDR3 has 14 residues. Germline V gene lookup returns CDR1 SGHTS and CDR2 YDEGEE. The CDR3 sequence: CASSPWEGSYGYTF. DNA for the CDR3: TGTGCCAGCAGCCCCTGGGAGGGGTCGTATGGCTACACCTTC.

This clone was detected only once. The chain combines TRBV7-6 with TRBJ2-7; 7 nucleotides agree with TRBD2. J lost 4 bases, V lost 1 base, and 7 bases had no gene match. This CDR3 comprises 15 residues. The germline V gene has CDR1 SGHVS and CDR2 FNYEAQ. Here the CDR3 DNA reads TGTGCCAGCAGCTTAGAGGTGGGGGGGTCTTACGAGCAGTACTTC. Amino acid sequence: CASSLEVGGSYEQYF.

V is TRBV28 and J is TRBJ2-1; a weak D match, TRBD1 (5 bases). This CDR3 has 15 amino acids. CDR1 is MDHEN, CDR2 SYDVKM, per germline. V was pared by 6 bases and J by 0 bases, with 12 bases between. CDR3 region: CASRPTDLSYNEQFF. CDR3 DNA sequence: TGTGCCAGCAGGCCGACAGATCTCTCCTACAATGAGCAGTTCTTC.

This chain links TRBV7-6 with TRBJ2-1, with 10 bases that match TRBD2. Germline V gene data show CDR1 as SGHVS and CDR2 as FNYEAQ. The CDR3 extends over 17 amino acids. V lost 5 bases to trimming and J lost 7 bases; unmatched junction nucleotides: 14. In DNA form, the CDR3 reads TGTGCCAGCAGCACAAACCCCGGGACTAGCGACGTGAATGAGCAGTTCTTC. As protein: CASSTNPGTSDVNEQFF.

The J gene is TRBJ2-2, the V gene TRBV7-9; 9 bases fit TRBD2. CDR1 and CDR2 (germline): SEHNR, FQNEAQ (reference sequence). The trim removed 5 bases at V and 6 bases at J, leaving 7 bases unmatched. This CDR3 spans 15 amino acids. The CDR3 sequence is CASSVAGGPPGELFF. CDR3 nucleotides: TGTGCCAGCAGCGTTGCGGGGGGGCCCCCCGGGGAGCTGTTTTTT.